This TCR beta chain was captured in a study of human T cells and chemical hapten exposure. At the level of the study: Sensitizing treatment utilized 2% DPC over a roughly 2 cm by roughly 2 cm portion of upper inner arm skin. Diphenylcyclopropenone was applied weekly to patients' scalps across the roughly 23-week study.

J gave up 2 bases and V 5 bases, and 11 bases lay outside the gene matches. Germline values: CDR1 SGHVS, CDR2 FQNEAQ. The CDR3 runs 16 residues. One entry per CDR3 protein, called by TCRdb with MiXCR from the RACE reads. Among some 180,000 distinct CDR3 sequences, around 25% were seen once, and the ten largest hold over 2%. Study observations and caveats: Healthy people's immune response may differ from that of the donors, who had alopecia.

This clonotype was detected a few times. Its antigen is not identified. Indicated time point: patch test 3, about 24 weeks after DPC sensitization. The treatment is: therapeutic diphenylcyclopropenone sensitization with weekly scalp DPC. This sequence originates from a woman aged 40 to 49 with alopecia areata. Some clones in this sample may be carry-over from other donors' samples. The chain couples TRBV7-8 to TRBJ2-7; 8 bases line up with TRBD2. Sample: whole blood, taken in connection with sensitization to the hapten diphenylcyclopropenone (DPC). CDR3: CASSDFRAGGAYEQYF. The CDR3 DNA reads TGTGCCAGCAGCGACTTTCGGGCGGGAGGCGCCTACGAGCAGTACTTC. Complete variable domain (other parts from reference TRBV7-8 and TRBJ2-7): GAGVSQSPRYKVAKRGQDVALRCDPISGHVSLFWYQQALGQGPEFLTYFQNEAQLDKSGLPSDRFFAERPEGSVSTLKIQRTQQEDSAVYLCASSDFRAGGAYEQYFGPGTRLTVT.